The 9 T cell receptor beta chains reported below all come from one sample, sequenced in a study of cytomegalovirus exposure and HLA in healthy donors. The PCR ran on 60 Vbeta and 13 Jbeta primers. This table comes from immunoSEQ multiplex PCR, and its TCRdb copy is limited to in-frame clones, with some not included. The sample comprises around 170,000 clones, over 80% of which are singletons, and about 5.7% rests with the top ten. The sequencing input was PBMCs. Receptors originate from a man in his forties in good health and CMV-seropositive.

The genes are TRBV5-4 and TRBJ2-5, with TRBD1 matching over 7 bases. This CDR3 comprises 13 residues. The V segment lost 5 bases and the J segment 5 bases; nucleotides outside the gene matches: 6. Germline CDR1 is SGHNT and CDR2 is YYREEE (reference sequence). The CDR3 nucleotides are TGTGCCAGCAGTCGTGACAGGGCCGAGACCCAGTACTTC. It encodes CASSRDRAETQYF. Full variable domain (missing parts from reference TRBV5-4 and TRBJ2-5): ETGVTQSPTHLIKTRGQQVTLRCSSQSGHNTVSWYQQALGQGPQFIFQYYREEENGRGNFPPRFSGLQFPNYSSELNVNALELDDSALYLCASSRDRAETQYFGPGTRLLVL.

The chain combines TRBV4-3 with TRBJ2-2; D unclear. The CDR3 runs 17 residues. V lost 0 bases and J lost 0, with 11 bases in between. Germline values: CDR1 LGHNA, CDR2 YSLEER. This chain's CDR3 is CASSQESLFTNTGELFF. For the CDR3, the DNA is TGCGCCAGCAGCCAAGAATCACTTTTTACGAACACCGGGGAGCTGTTTTTT.

Notes on this clone: At one boundary the junction diverges from the germline segment, which might be a read error. CDR3 protein: CASSARDSYRGGTF. CDR3 nucleotide sequence: TGTGCCAGCAGCGCCCGGGACAGTTATCGGGGGGGGACCTTC. J is TRBJ2-7 and V is TRBV2; a weak D match, TRBD2 (8 bases). Germline lookup yields CDR1 SNHLY and CDR2 FYNNEI. CDR3 size: 14 residues.

The chain employs TRBV29-1 and TRBJ2-5; TRBD1 agrees at 12 bases. This CDR3 region has 14 residues. CDR1 and CDR2 from the germline V gene are SQVTM and ANQGSEA. Trimming removed 6 bases from V and 5 bases from J; junction bases left unmatched: 7. The CDR3: CSVGDRGRGETQYF. As DNA, the CDR3 is TGCAGCGTCGGGGACAGGGGGCGTGGGGAGACCCAGTACTTC.

This clone was counted a single time. This chain links TRBV7-9 with TRBJ2-5; D might be TRBD1 (6 bases). V shed 1 base and J shed 4 bases, with 10 bases lying between them. Germline V gene lookup returns CDR1 SEHNR and CDR2 FQNEAQ (reference sequence). CDR3 size: 14 residues. Here the CDR3 DNA reads TGTGCCAGCAGCTTAGGCGCCAGGGGAGAGACCCAGTACTTC. Its protein product is CASSLGARGETQYF.

V is TRBV5-1 and J is TRBJ2-5, with TRBD2 identical over 7 bases. Germline V gives CDR1 SGHRS, CDR2 YFSETQ. This CDR3 is 14 amino acids long. The trim removed 5 bases at V and 3 bases at J, leaving 7 bases unmatched. Written as DNA, the CDR3 is TGCGCCAGCAGAATAAGCGGGGTTAAAGAGACCCAGTACTTC. This gives the protein CASRISGVKETQYF.

By proportion, this clone is medium-sized. V is TRBV7-9 and J is TRBJ1-4; D gene unclear. Germline-derived CDR1 and CDR2 are SEHNR and FQNEAQ (reference sequence). V was shortened by 1 base and J by 11 bases, with 11 bases between the two germline ends. The CDR3 contains 13 residues. CDR3 in amino acids: CASSLEHLRKLFF. Here the CDR3 DNA reads TGTGCCAGCAGCTTAGAGCACTTACGGAAACTGTTTTTT.

The rearrangement links TRBV21-1 to TRBJ1-2; TRBD1, the table's D call, was not compared with the DNA. TRBV21-1 represents a pseudogene. The CDR3 runs to 14 residues. The CDR3 DNA is TGTGCCAGCAGCCTGCGACAGCTCTCGTATGGCTACACCTTC. It specifies CASSLRQLSYGYTF.

The J gene is TRBJ2-7, the V gene TRBV27, with 7 bases identical to TRBD2. The J segment lost 2 bases and the V segment lost 2 bases, leaving 9 bases of the junction unmatched. Germline CDR1 is MNHEY and CDR2 is SMNVEV (reference sequence). This CDR3 has 16 amino acids. CDR3 amino acids: CASSLAAGEDPYEQYF. The DNA for the CDR3 is TGTGCCAGCAGTTTAGCCGCGGGGGAGGACCCCTACGAGCAGTACTTC.